This TCR beta chain was identified in a study of control samples from healthy donors and cancer patients. Using immunoSEQ multiplex PCR, the repertoire was profiled, and TCRdb retains in-frame clones only, with some absent. The table lists about 130,000 clones, about nine tenths of them singletons. Trimming cost V 1 base and J 0 bases, with 10 bases left between them. CDR1 is LGHDT, CDR2 YNNKEL, per germline (reference sequence). The CDR3 has 16 amino acids. This chain connects TRBV3-1 (or the pseudogene TRBV3-2) to TRBJ1-5; D gene unclear. Specimen: blood. The source of this sequence is a woman aged 45-65 years in good health. The CDR3 here is CASSQGSRNSNQPQHF. CDR3 sequence (DNA): TGTGCCAGCAGCCAAGGCTCCAGGAATAGCAATCAGCCCCAGCATTTT.